These T cell receptor beta chains were read from a single sample in a study of radiotherapy plus CTLA-4 blockade in lung cancer. Some clones are missing from TCRdb's copy, which holds only in-frame ones; the method was immunoSEQ multiplex PCR. This sample carries approximately 110,000 clones, 70% to 85% of them seen once, and the ten largest clones take 3.3%. The source was peripheral blood, collected from a patient treated with radiotherapy plus ipilimumab. All receptors derive from a human donor with non-small cell lung cancer that progressed on radiotherapy plus ipilimumab. Some clones in this sample may be carry-over from other donors' samples. Both conserved end residues are part of each CDR3. The order of the fields is V gene, D gene, J gene, CDR3 DNA, CDR3 protein. A D gene is named only where the DNA matches it firmly.

TRBV5-1	-	TRBJ1-3	TGCGCCAGCAGCTTGGTCACAGCCACTTCTGGAAACACCATATATTTT	CASSLVTATSGNTIYF
TRBV5-1	-	TRBJ1-1	TGCGCCAGCAGCTTGCTGGGGGCGGGAACTGAAGCTTTCTTT	CASSLLGAGTEAFF
TRBV11-2	-	TRBJ2-3	TGTGCCAGCAGCTTAGAACGACTGAGCACAGATACGCAGTATTTT	CASSLERLSTDTQYF
TRBV19	-	TRBJ2-5	TGTGCCAGTAGTATCTCCGCTAGCGCCCAAGAGACCCAGTACTTC	CASSISASAQETQYF
TRBV7-3	-	TRBJ1-2	TGTGCCAGCAGCTTAGCGGGGCGATATGGCTACACCTTC	CASSLAGRYGYTF
TRBV5-6	-	TRBJ1-1	TGTGCCAGCAGCCCTAGCATACGGGGCAGAAACACTGAAGCTTTCTTT	CASSPSIRGRNTEAFF
TRBV9	-	TRBJ2-2	TGTGCCAGCAGCGCGGGCCCCGGGGGAACCGGGGAGCTGTTTTTT	CASSAGPGGTGELFF
TRBV7-9	-	TRBJ2-7	TGTGCCAGCAGCTTAACTGCCTACGAGCAGTACTTC	CASSLTAYEQYF
TRBV7-2	-	TRBJ2-3	TGTGCCAGCAGCTTGGCAGATACGCAGTATTTT	CASSLADTQYF
TRBV7-9	-	TRBJ2-3	TGTGCCAGCAGCGCTAACGACTTAGATACGCAGTATTTT	CASSANDLDTQYF
TRBV7-3	TRBD1	TRBJ2-1	TGTGCCAGCAGTACCGGGACAGGGAACAATGAGCAGTTCTTC	CASSTGTGNNEQFF